This TCR beta chain was captured by sequencing in a study of blood T cells in healthy people across ages. Study results and limitations: Correlation between TCR beta diversity and naive T cell percentage was strong. It was the long-lived donors that had more naive CD4+ cells and higher diversity than aged donors. Using unsorted PBMCs precluded a conclusive naive versus antigen-experienced comparison.

RNA extraction gave at least 5 micrograms of total RNA per sample. Using a J-beta primer mix together with a sample-barcoded 5' primer, a second PCR was run for roughly 6 to 12 cycles. TCRdb reprocessed the 5' RACE reads with MiXCR, giving one entry per CDR3 protein. The table has some 1.7 million distinct CDR3 sequences, approximately 30% seen once; the top ten hold more than 6%. In regard to this clonotype: Its cognate antigen is unknown. One end of the junction fails to match germline, which may point to a read error.

This CDR3 contains 18 residues. The sequencing input was blood. The chain has TRBV12-3 or TRBV12-4 and TRBJ2-3, with 11 bases aligning to TRBD2. The TCR originated in a woman aged 25 to 39 in good health. The CDR3 loop reads CASTPGASGGRLTDMQYF. The CDR3, as DNA: TGTGCCAGCACCCCTGGGGCTAGCGGGGGGCGCCTAACAGATATGCAGTATTTT.